The clone carrying this TCR beta chain has ten or more counts. As yet, its antigen is unknown. The sample is drawn from a study of T-cell memory formation after mild COVID-19. Trimming left V 5 bases short and J 5 bases short, with 16 bases between. The CDR3 runs to 14 residues. Germline V gives CDR1 DFQATT, CDR2 SNEGSKA (reference sequence). With constant-segment primers, 5'RACE yielded cDNA libraries of TCR alpha and TCR beta that carried sample barcodes and UMIs. TCRdb re-called the 5' RACE reads through MiXCR, storing one row per CDR3 protein. This sample yields 300,000 to 400,000 distinct CDR3 sequences, of which approximately 15% are seen a single time; approximately 21% belongs to the top ten. Study conclusions and caveats: Clones contracting day 15 to 85 were balanced CD4/CD8; later expanders leaned CD4+. Day 37-peaking second-wave clones had unconfirmed SARS-CoV-2 specificity. CD4+ clones that contracted lay mainly in CM and EM; CD8+ ones lay in EMRA.

V and J are TRBV20-1 and TRBJ1-3, with a weak D call TRBD1 (6 bases). Sequencing used PBMCs or a T cell subset sorted from them (not recorded which). The sequence came from a man between 18 and 35 years old who had mild COVID-19 (a few samples of this study predate the infection). Cell type and time point are not known. CDR3: CSAFMPRGRNTIYF. The CDR3 nucleotides are TGCAGTGCTTTCATGCCGAGGGGGAGAAACACCATATATTTT.